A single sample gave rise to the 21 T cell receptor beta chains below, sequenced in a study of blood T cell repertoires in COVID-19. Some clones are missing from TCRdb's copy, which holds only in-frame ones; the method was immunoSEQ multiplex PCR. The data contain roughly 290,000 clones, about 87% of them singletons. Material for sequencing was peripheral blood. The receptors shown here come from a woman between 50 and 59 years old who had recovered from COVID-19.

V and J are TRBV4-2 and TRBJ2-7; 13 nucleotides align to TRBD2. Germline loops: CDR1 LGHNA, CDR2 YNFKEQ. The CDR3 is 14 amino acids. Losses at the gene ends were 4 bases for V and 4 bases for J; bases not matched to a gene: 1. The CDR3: CASSPGLAGYEQYF. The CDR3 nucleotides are TGTGCCAGCAGCCCGGGACTAGCGGGATACGAGCAGTACTTC.

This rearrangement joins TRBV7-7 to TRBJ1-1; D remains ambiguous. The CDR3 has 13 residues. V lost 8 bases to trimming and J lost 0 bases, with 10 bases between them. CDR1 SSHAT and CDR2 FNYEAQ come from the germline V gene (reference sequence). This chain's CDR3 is CASDNRLNTEAFF. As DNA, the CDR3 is TGTGCCAGCGACAACCGACTGAACACTGAAGCTTTCTTT.

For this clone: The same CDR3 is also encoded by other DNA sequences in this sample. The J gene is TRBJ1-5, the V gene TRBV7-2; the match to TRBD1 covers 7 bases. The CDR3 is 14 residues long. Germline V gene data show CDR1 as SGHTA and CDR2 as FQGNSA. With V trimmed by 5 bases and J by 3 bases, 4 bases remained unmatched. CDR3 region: CASSTQGNNQPQHF. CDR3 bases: TGTGCCAGCAGCACACAGGGGAACAATCAGCCCCAGCATTTT.

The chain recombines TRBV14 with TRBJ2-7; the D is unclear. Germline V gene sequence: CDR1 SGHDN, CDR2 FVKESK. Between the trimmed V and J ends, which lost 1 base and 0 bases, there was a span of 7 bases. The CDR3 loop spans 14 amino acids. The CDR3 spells CASSQGRSSYEQYF. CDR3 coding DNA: TGTGCCAGCAGCCAAGGACGGAGCTCCTACGAGCAGTACTTC.

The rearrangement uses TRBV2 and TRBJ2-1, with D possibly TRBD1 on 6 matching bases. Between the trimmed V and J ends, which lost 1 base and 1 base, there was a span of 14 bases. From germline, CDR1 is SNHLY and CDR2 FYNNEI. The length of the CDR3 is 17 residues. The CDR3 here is CASSEDEGERSYNEQFF. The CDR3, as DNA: TGTGCCAGCAGTGAAGATGAGGGGGAAAGGTCCTACAATGAGCAGTTCTTC.

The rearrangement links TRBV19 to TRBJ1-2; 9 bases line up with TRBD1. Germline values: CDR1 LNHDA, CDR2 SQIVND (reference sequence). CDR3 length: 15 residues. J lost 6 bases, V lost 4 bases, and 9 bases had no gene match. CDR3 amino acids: CASSTPGQGRNGYTF. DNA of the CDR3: TGTGCCAGTAGTACGCCGGGACAGGGAAGGAATGGCTACACCTTC.

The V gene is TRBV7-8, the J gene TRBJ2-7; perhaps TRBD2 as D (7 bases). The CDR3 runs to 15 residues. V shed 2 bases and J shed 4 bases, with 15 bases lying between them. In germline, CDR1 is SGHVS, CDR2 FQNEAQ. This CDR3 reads CASSLREGVSYEQYF. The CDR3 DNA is TGTGCCAGCAGCTTAAGGGAGGGGGTCTCGTACGAGCAGTACTTC.

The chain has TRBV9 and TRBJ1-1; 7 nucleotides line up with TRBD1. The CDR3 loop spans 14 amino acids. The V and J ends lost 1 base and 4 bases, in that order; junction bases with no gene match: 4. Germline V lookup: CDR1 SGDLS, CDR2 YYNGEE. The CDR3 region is CASSVFQGGTEAFF. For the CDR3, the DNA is TGTGCCAGCAGCGTATTCCAGGGGGGCACTGAAGCTTTCTTT.

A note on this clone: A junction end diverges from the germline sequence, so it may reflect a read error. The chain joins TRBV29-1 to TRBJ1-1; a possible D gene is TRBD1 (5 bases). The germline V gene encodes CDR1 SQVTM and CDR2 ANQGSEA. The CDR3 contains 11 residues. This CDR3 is CGAGEDTEAFF. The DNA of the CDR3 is TGTGGAGCGGGGGAGGACACTGAAGCTTTCTTT.

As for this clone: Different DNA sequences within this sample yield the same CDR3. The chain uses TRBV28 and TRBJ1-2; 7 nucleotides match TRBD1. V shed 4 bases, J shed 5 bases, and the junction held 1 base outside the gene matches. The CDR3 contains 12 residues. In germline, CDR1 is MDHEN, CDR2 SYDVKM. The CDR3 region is CASSSTGYGYTF. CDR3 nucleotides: TGTGCCAGCAGTTCGACAGGGTATGGCTACACCTTC.

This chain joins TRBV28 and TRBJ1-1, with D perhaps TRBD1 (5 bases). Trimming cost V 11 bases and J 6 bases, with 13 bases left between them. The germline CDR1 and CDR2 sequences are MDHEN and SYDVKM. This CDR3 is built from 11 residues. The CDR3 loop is CAGQGTSEAFF. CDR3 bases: TGTGCCGGGCAGGGTACATCTGAAGCTTTCTTT.

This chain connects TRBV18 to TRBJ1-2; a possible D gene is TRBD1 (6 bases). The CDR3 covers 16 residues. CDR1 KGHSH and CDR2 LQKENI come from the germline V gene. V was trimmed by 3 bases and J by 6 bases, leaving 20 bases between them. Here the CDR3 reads CASSPGLQGWDNGYTF. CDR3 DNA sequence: TGTGCCAGCTCACCCGGTCTCCAGGGGTGGGATAATGGCTACACCTTC.

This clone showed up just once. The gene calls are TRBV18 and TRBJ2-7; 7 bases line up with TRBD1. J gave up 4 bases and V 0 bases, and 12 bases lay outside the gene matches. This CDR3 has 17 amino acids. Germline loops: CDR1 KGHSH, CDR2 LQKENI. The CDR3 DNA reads TGTGCCAGCTCACCACCCAGGGGGACAGCAAGAGAATACGAGCAGTACTTC. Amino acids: CASSPPRGTAREYEQYF.

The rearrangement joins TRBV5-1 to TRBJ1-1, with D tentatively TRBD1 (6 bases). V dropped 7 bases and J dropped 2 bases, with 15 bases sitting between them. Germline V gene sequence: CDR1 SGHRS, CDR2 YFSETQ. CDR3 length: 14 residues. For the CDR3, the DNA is TGCGCCAGCCAACAGGGAAGTCCCAACACTGAAGCTTTCTTT. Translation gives CASQQGSPNTEAFF.

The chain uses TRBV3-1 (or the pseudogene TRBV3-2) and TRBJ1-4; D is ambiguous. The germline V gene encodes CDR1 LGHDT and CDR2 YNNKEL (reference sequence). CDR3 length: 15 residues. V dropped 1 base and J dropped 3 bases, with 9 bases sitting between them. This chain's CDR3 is CASSQGGLPNEKLFF. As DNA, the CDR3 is TGTGCCAGCAGCCAAGGCGGACTCCCTAATGAAAAACTGTTTTTT.

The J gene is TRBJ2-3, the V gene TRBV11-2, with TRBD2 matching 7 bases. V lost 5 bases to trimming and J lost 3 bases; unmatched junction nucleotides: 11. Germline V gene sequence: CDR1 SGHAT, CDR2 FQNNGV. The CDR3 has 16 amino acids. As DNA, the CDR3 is TGTGCCAGCAGCCGCCCGACCCTGGGAGGGACAGATACGCAGTATTTT. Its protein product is CASSRPTLGGTDTQYF.

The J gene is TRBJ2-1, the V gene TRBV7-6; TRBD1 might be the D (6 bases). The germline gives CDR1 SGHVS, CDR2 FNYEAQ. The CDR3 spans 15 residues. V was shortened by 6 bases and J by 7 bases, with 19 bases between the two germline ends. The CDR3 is CASSRSGNRGNEQFF. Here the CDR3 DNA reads TGTGCCAGCAGTCGCAGCGGCAATAGGGGGAATGAGCAGTTCTTC. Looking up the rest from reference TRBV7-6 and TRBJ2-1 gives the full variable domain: GAGVSQSPRYKVTKRGQDVALRCDPISGHVSLYWYRQALGQGPEFLTYFNYEAQQDKSGLPNDRFSAERPEGSISTLTIQRTEQRDSAMYRCASSRSGNRGNEQFFGPGTRLTVL.

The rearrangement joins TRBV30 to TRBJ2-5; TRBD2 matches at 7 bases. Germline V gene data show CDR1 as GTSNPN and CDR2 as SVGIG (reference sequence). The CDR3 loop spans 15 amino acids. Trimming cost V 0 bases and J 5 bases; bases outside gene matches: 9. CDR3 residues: CAWSVWMGGEETQYF. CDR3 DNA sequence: TGTGCCTGGAGTGTTTGGATGGGAGGGGAGGAGACCCAGTACTTC.

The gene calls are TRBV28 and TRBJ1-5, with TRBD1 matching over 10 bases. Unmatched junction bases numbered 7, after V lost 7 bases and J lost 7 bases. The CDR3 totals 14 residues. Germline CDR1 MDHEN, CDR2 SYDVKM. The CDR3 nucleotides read TGTGCCAGCAAACAGACAGGGGGCGAGCAGCCCCAGCATTTT. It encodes CASKQTGGEQPQHF. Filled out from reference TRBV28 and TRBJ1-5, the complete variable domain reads DVKVTQSSRYLVKRTGEKVFLECVQDMDHENMFWYRQDPGLGLRLIYFSYDVKMKEKGDIPEGYSVSREKKERFSLILESASTNQTSMYLCASKQTGGEQPQHFGDGTRLSIL.

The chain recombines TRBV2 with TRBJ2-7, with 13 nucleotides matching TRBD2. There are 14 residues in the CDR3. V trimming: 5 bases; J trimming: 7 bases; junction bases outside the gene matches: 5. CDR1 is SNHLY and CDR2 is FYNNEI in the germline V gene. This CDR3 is CASSLLAGGYEQYF. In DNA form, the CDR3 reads TGTGCCAGCAGTTTACTAGCGGGGGGGTATGAGCAGTACTTC.

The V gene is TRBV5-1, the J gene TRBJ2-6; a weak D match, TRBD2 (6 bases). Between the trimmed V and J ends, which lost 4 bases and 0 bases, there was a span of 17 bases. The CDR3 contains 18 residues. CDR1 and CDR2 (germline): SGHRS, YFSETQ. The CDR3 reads CASSPYGTGGSGANVLTF. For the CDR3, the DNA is TGCGCCAGCAGCCCATACGGGACTGGAGGCTCTGGGGCCAACGTCCTGACTTTC.